The 29 T cell receptor beta chains given below trace back to one sample, sequenced in a study of blood T cell repertoires in COVID-19. The repertoire was sequenced with immunoSEQ multiplex PCR; TCRdb's copy has only in-frame clones and lacks some. The sample lists 280,000 or so clones; about 83% were seen once. The sample consisted of PBMCs or T cells enriched from blood (not recorded which). The source is a woman in her thirties or forties who had recovered from COVID-19.

V and J are TRBV2 and TRBJ1-4, with D possibly matching TRBD1 (6 bases). Trimming took off 7 bases at V and 3 bases at J, with 12 bases between the two ends. CDR1 SNHLY and CDR2 FYNNEI come from the germline V gene. The CDR3 runs 14 residues. DNA of the CDR3: TGTGCCAGCAAAACAGGGAATTCTAATGAAAAACTGTTTTTT. Encoded protein: CASKTGNSNEKLFF.

This chain joins TRBV2 and TRBJ2-5; TRBD2 matches at 13 bases. CDR1 is SNHLY and CDR2 is FYNNEI in the germline V gene. The CDR3 runs to 17 residues. The ends lost 6 bases at V and 4 bases at J; junction bases unmatched: 11. The CDR3 spells CASRATSGRAILETQYF. The DNA for the CDR3 is TGTGCCAGCAGGGCTACTAGCGGGAGGGCCATATTAGAGACCCAGTACTTC.

V gene TRBV11-2 combines with J gene TRBJ1-6, with D perhaps matching TRBD1 (5 bases). Per germline, CDR1 SGHAT and CDR2 FQNNGV. Deletions cut 0 bases from V and 2 bases from J, with 14 bases between. CDR3 length: 18 residues. Here the CDR3 reads CASSLDWMQGTYNSPLHF. The CDR3 nucleotides read TGTGCCAGCAGCTTAGATTGGATGCAGGGCACCTATAATTCACCCCTCCACTTT.

This clone was counted a single time. In the same sample, other DNA sequences code for this CDR3. The genes are TRBV30 and TRBJ1-1; a weak D match, TRBD1 (5 bases). The CDR3 sequence is 12 residues long. V dropped 5 bases and J dropped 1 base, with 8 bases sitting between them. Germline lookup yields CDR1 GTSNPN and CDR2 SVGIG (reference sequence). The DNA of the CDR3 is TGTGCCTGGCGGAGGGGGAACACTGAAGCTTTCTTT. As protein: CAWRRGNTEAFF.

This chain joins TRBV7-2 and TRBJ2-7; D is unclear. CDR3 length: 14 residues. Trimming shortened V by 0 bases and J by 9 bases, and 15 bases separated the two germline ends. CDR1 is SGHTA and CDR2 is FQGNSA in the germline V gene. Here the CDR3 reads CASSLAAAPTSQYF. CDR3 nucleotide sequence: TGTGCCAGCAGCTTAGCTGCGGCACCTACGTCGCAGTACTTC.

The genes are TRBV5-1 and TRBJ2-1, with D tentatively TRBD2 (6 bases). From germline, CDR1 is SGHRS and CDR2 YFSETQ. V lost 4 bases and J lost 1, with 12 bases in between. CDR3 size: 15 residues. The CDR3 sequence: CASSRGGASYNEQFF. CDR3 sequence (DNA): TGCGCCAGCAGCCGTGGCGGGGCTTCCTACAATGAGCAGTTCTTC.

This rearrangement joins TRBV6-5 to TRBJ2-7; a possible D gene is TRBD1 (6 bases). Trimming removed 10 bases from V and 1 base from J, with 11 bases in between. The CDR3 contains 12 residues. The germline CDR1 and CDR2 sequences are MNHEY and SVGAGI. The CDR3: CATKQGSYEQYF. The CDR3 nucleotides are TGTGCCACCAAACAGGGATCCTACGAGCAGTACTTC.

The chain has TRBV19 and TRBJ2-2, with D possibly matching TRBD2 (5 bases). Trimming took 10 bases from V and 5 from J, leaving 20 bases between them. The CDR3 has 15 residues. Looked up from germline, CDR1 is LNHDA and CDR2 is SQIVND (reference sequence). Here the CDR3 reads CATRGSRPTTGELFF. CDR3 coding DNA: TGTGCCACCAGAGGGTCCCGACCCACTACCGGGGAGCTGTTTTTT.

The CDR3 loop is CASSQDSGNNGTDTQYF. As DNA, the CDR3 is TGTGCCAGCAGCCAAGACTCCGGGAATAACGGCACAGATACGCAGTATTTT. V and J are TRBV3-1 (or the pseudogene TRBV3-2) and TRBJ2-3; perhaps TRBD2 as D (5 bases). From germline, CDR1 is LGHDT and CDR2 YNNKEL (reference sequence). V was shortened by 0 bases and J by 1 base, with 14 bases between the two germline ends. This CDR3 has 17 residues.

Comments on this clone: This same CDR3 is encoded by further DNA sequences in the sample. V usage is TRBV15 and J usage is TRBJ1-4; 7 nucleotides agree with TRBD1. This CDR3 has 14 residues. V dropped 1 base and J dropped 4; count of bases not matched to a gene: 0. Germline-derived CDR1 and CDR2 are LNHNV and YYDKDF (reference sequence). The CDR3 sequence is CATSRGQGNEKLFF. CDR3 nucleotide sequence: TGTGCCACCAGCAGAGGACAGGGTAATGAAAAACTGTTTTTT.

This chain links TRBV11-3 with TRBJ2-7; 7 nucleotides agree with TRBD2. V was clipped by 5 bases and J by 1 base; unmatched bases: 5. This CDR3 has 14 amino acids. The germline V gene encodes CDR1 SGHNT and CDR2 YENEEA. The CDR3 bases are TGTGCCAGCAGCCCAGGCGGGGGTTCCTACGAGCAGTACTTC. It specifies CASSPGGGSYEQYF.

V is TRBV7-9 and J is TRBJ2-3; 11 bases agree with TRBD2. There are 15 residues in the CDR3. The V segment lost 5 bases and the J segment 5 bases; nucleotides outside the gene matches: 6. Germline CDR1 SEHNR, CDR2 FQNEAQ (reference sequence). The CDR3 DNA reads TGTGCCAGCAGCGCCACTAGCGGGAGTATAGATACGCAGTATTTT. Encoded protein: CASSATSGSIDTQYF.

This chain joins TRBV27 and TRBJ1-2; the match to TRBD1 covers 9 bases. There are 14 residues in the CDR3. Germline V gives CDR1 MNHEY, CDR2 SMNVEV (reference sequence). Trimming took 5 bases from V and 0 from J; bases not matched to a gene: 1. The CDR3: CASSRTGANYGYTF. In nucleotides, the CDR3 is TGTGCCAGCAGTCGGACAGGGGCTAACTATGGCTACACCTTC.

This chain links TRBV7-2 with TRBJ2-7, with a tentative D call TRBD2 (6 bases). V was cut by 6 bases and J by 0 bases, with 12 bases left in between. Per germline, CDR1 SGHTA and CDR2 FQGNSA. The CDR3 has 14 amino acids. For the CDR3, the DNA is TGTGCCAGCAGTCGGCCGGGACTCTCCTACGAGCAGTACTTC. Translation gives CASSRPGLSYEQYF. The complete variable domain, with remaining parts taken from reference TRBV7-2 and TRBJ2-7, reads GAGVSQSPSNKVTEKGKDVELRCDPISGHTALYWYRQSLGQGLEFLIYFQGNSAPDKSGLPSDRFSAERTGGSVSTLTIQRTQQEDSAVYLCASSRPGLSYEQYFGPGTRLTVT.

The V gene is TRBV4-1, the J gene TRBJ2-1; 9 bases are a match to TRBD1. Unmatched junction bases numbered 8, after V lost 4 bases and J lost 7 bases. Per the germline V gene, CDR1 is MGHRA and CDR2 is YSYEKL. This CDR3 has 15 residues. This chain's CDR3 is CASSLGTGPFNEQFF. The CDR3 region has the DNA TGCGCCAGCAGCCTAGGGACAGGGCCCTTTAATGAGCAGTTCTTC.

This chain's CDR3 is CASSYEGTGSPYEQYF. In nucleotides, the CDR3 is TGTGCCAGCAGTTACGAGGGGACAGGGAGCCCCTACGAGCAGTACTTC. The V and J genes are TRBV6-5 and TRBJ2-7; 9 bases are a match to TRBD1. The CDR3 length is 16 residues. The germline CDR1 and CDR2 sequences are MNHEY and SVGAGI. With 2 bases clipped from V and 2 bases from J, the junction kept 7 bases outside the gene matches.

This rearrangement joins TRBV19 to TRBJ1-5; tentatively, D is TRBD1 (6 bases). Germline V CDR1 and CDR2: LNHDA, SQIVND (reference sequence). Trimming stripped 5 bases from V and 6 bases from J, with 17 bases between. The CDR3 contains 15 residues. This chain's CDR3 is CASSRGVGAVQPQHF. CDR3 in DNA: TGTGCCAGTAGTCGGGGGGTGGGGGCGGTTCAGCCCCAGCATTTT.

A few counts support this clone. The chain combines TRBV2 with TRBJ1-4; possibly TRBD1 for D (5 bases). This CDR3 has 14 residues. V lost 7 bases and J lost 8, with 17 bases in between. CDR1 is SNHLY and CDR2 is FYNNEI in the germline V gene. The CDR3 reads CASNVGREGEKLFF. The CDR3 coding sequence is TGTGCCAGCAATGTGGGCAGGGAGGGAGAAAAACTGTTTTTT.

This sequence joins TRBV7-2 and TRBJ2-2; 8 bases are a match to TRBD1. The V and J ends lost 5 bases and 6 bases, in that order; junction bases with no gene match: 8. In germline, CDR1 is SGHTA, CDR2 FQGNSA. The CDR3 sequence is 15 residues long. The CDR3 DNA reads as TGTGCCAGCAGCCGCAGGACAGGGCTCGCCGGGGAGCTGTTTTTT. The encoded protein is CASSRRTGLAGELFF.

The chain has TRBV3-1 (or the pseudogene TRBV3-2) and TRBJ1-4, with no clear D. V was pared by 0 bases and J by 7 bases, with 12 bases between. There are 15 residues in the CDR3. Germline CDR1 LGHDT, CDR2 YNNKEL (reference sequence). The CDR3 DNA is TGTGCCAGCAGCCAAGACGGGTTCGATACTGAAAAACTGTTTTTT. Its translation is CASSQDGFDTEKLFF.

The chain recombines TRBV2 with TRBJ2-2; D unclear. Trimming shortened V by 5 bases and J by 1 base, and 8 bases separated the two germline ends. The germline gives CDR1 SNHLY, CDR2 FYNNEI. The CDR3 is 14 amino acids. The DNA for the CDR3 is TGTGCCAGCAGTAGCGTGAGGAACACCGGGGAGCTGTTTTTT. Protein sequence: CASSSVRNTGELFF.

The J gene is TRBJ1-1, the V gene TRBV12-3 or TRBV12-4, with unresolved D. Trimming removed 3 bases from V and 4 bases from J, with 9 bases in between. This CDR3 comprises 13 residues. The CDR3 DNA follows: TGTGCCAGCAGTTTCGGGAAGGTCACTGAAGCTTTCTTT. This encodes CASSFGKVTEAFF.

This chain uses TRBV30 with TRBJ1-6; no clear D. CDR1 is GTSNPN, CDR2 SVGIG, per germline (reference sequence). Between the trimmed V and J ends, which lost 2 bases and 6 bases, there was a span of 14 bases. CDR3 length equals 15 residues. This CDR3 is CAWSPTPGVNSPLHF. CDR3 in DNA: TGTGCCTGGAGTCCTACCCCGGGAGTTAATTCACCCCTCCACTTT.

This rearrangement joins TRBV28 to TRBJ1-6; unclear D gene. The germline V gene encodes CDR1 MDHEN and CDR2 SYDVKM. The CDR3 has 13 amino acids. V lost 1 base and J lost 5, with 3 bases in between. CDR3 in DNA: TGTGCCAGCAGTTTATCTCATAATTCACCCCTCCACTTT. It specifies CASSLSHNSPLHF.

This clone was observed a few times. The CDR3 loop is CASSGAWGPNEKLFF. The CDR3 DNA reads as TGTGCCAGCAGTGGGGCATGGGGGCCCAATGAAAAACTGTTTTTT. V usage is TRBV6-6 and J usage is TRBJ1-4; D is perhaps TRBD1 (6 bases). The length of the CDR3 is 15 residues. V lost 5 bases and J lost 5, with 15 bases in between. Per the germline V gene, CDR1 is MNHNY and CDR2 is SVGAGI (reference sequence).

The CDR3: CASSPTGGGETQYF. CDR3 nucleotides: TGTGCCAGCAGCCCCACCGGGGGGGGAGAGACCCAGTACTTC. The chain joins TRBV7-3 to TRBJ2-5; 8 bases map to TRBD2. V was clipped by 5 bases and J by 4 bases; unmatched bases: 6. This CDR3 spans 14 amino acids. CDR1 and CDR2 from the germline V gene are SGHTA and FQGTGA.

This chain connects TRBV6-6 to TRBJ1-5; D might be TRBD1 (5 bases). This CDR3 has 15 residues. Germline CDR1 is MNHNY and CDR2 is SVGAGI (reference sequence). Trimming cost V 8 bases and J 3 bases, with 17 bases left between them. CDR3 in amino acids: CASLGGGVVNQPQHF. The DNA of the CDR3 is TGTGCCAGCCTGGGGGGGGGTGTCGTCAATCAGCCCCAGCATTTT.

This chain connects TRBV19 to TRBJ1-5; TRBD1 is a possible D gene (5 bases). The germline V gene encodes CDR1 LNHDA and CDR2 SQIVND (reference sequence). V was clipped by 3 bases and J by 4 bases, with 10 bases between them. The CDR3 spans 14 residues. The CDR3 is CASSIRGWNQPQHF. The CDR3, as DNA: TGTGCCAGTAGTATTAGGGGATGGAATCAGCCCCAGCATTTT.

The V gene is TRBV19, the J gene TRBJ2-7, with a possible D match to TRBD2 (6 bases). This CDR3 comprises 14 residues. CDR1 and CDR2 (germline): LNHDA, SQIVND (reference sequence). V was cut by 1 base and J by 6 bases, with 13 bases left in between. The chain's CDR3 is CASSIVGGEGEQYF. CDR3 DNA: TGTGCCAGTAGTATAGTTGGAGGGGAAGGCGAGCAGTACTTC.